These T cell receptor beta chains were read from a single sample in a study of T-cell memory formation after mild COVID-19. In TCRdb, the 5' RACE reads were re-called with MiXCR into one record per CDR3 protein. The sample includes about 100,000 distinct CDR3 sequences, 11% of them seen just once. The sequenced sample consisted of PBMCs or a T cell subset sorted from them (not recorded which). These TCRs come from a man aged 18 to 35 who had mild COVID-19 (a few samples of this study predate the infection). Cell type and time point are not known. Both conserved end residues are part of each CDR3. D genes are given only for firm matches. A row's size may be missing; if present it is once, few, many or a size class.

CDR3 length	V gene	J gene	clone size	D gene	CDR3 protein	CDR3 DNA
19	TRBV3-1	TRBJ1-5	-	TRBD1	CASSQDDPGQGAPDQPQHF	TGTGCCAGCAGCCAAGATGACCCGGGACAGGGGGCCCCCGATCAGCCCCAGCATTTT
14	TRBV7-2	TRBJ1-1	-	-	CASSLPPGMTEAFF	TGTGCCAGCAGCCTACCACCCGGGATGACTGAAGCTTTCTTT
15	TRBV4-3	TRBJ1-1	-	TRBD1	CASSHKTGVNTEAFF	TGCGCCAGCAGCCACAAGACAGGGGTAAACACTGAAGCTTTCTTT
12	TRBV27	TRBJ2-1	many	-	CASSLIGGEQFF	TGTGCCAGCAGTTTGATAGGGGGTGAGCAGTTCTTC
14	TRBV25-1	TRBJ1-1	few	TRBD1	CASREGQPNTEAFF	TGTGCCAGCAGGGAGGGACAGCCAAACACTGAAGCTTTCTTT
13	TRBV7-9	TRBJ2-1	-	-	CASSLLGHNEQFF	TGTGCCAGCAGCTTACTAGGGCACAATGAGCAGTTCTTC
15	TRBV9	TRBJ2-7	-	-	CASSVGGDRSYEQYF	TGTGCCAGCAGCGTAGGGGGGGACAGATCCTACGAGCAGTACTTC
15	TRBV6-2/TRBV6-3	TRBJ2-1	few	-	CASSYSLSSYNEQFF	TGTGCCAGCAGTTACTCTCTGAGCTCCTACAATGAGCAGTTCTTC
15	TRBV7-2	TRBJ2-3	many	TRBD2	CASSPGTSSADTQYF	TGTGCCAGCAGCCCCGGGACTAGCTCGGCAGATACGCAGTATTTT
14	TRBV6-5	TRBJ2-2	few	-	CASSYLGVTGELFF	TGTGCCAGCAGTTACTTGGGTGTCACCGGGGAGCTGTTTTTT
16	TRBV7-9	TRBJ2-3	-	-	CAILARTRSSTDTQYF	TGTGCCATTCTAGCCCGGACCCGTTCTAGCACAGATACGCAGTATTTT
14	TRBV4-3	TRBJ1-5	few	TRBD1	CASSLGQENQPQHF	TGCGCCAGCAGCCTTGGACAGGAAAATCAGCCCCAGCATTTT
13	TRBV7-3	TRBJ1-1	-	-	CASSSFPNTEAFF	TGTGCCAGCAGCTCATTCCCAAACACTGAAGCTTTCTTT
13	TRBV20-1	TRBJ2-3	many	-	CRARRRGTDTQYF	TGCAGGGCAAGAAGAAGGGGCACAGATACGCAGTATTTT
12	TRBV5-1	TRBJ2-6	many	-	CASTSGANVLTF	TGCGCCAGCACTTCTGGGGCCAACGTCCTGACTTTC
13	TRBV29-1	TRBJ2-2	-	-	CSAGLMNTGELFF	TGCAGCGCCGGACTCATGAACACCGGGGAGCTGTTTTTT
12	TRBV7-9	TRBJ1-1	-	-	CASSPPNTEAFF	TGTGCCAGCAGCCCACCGAACACTGAAGCTTTCTTT
16	TRBV7-8	TRBJ2-5	once	-	CASSFPDYLRKETQYF	TGTGCCAGCAGCTTCCCGGATTATCTTAGAAAAGAGACCCAGTACTTC
16	TRBV4-3	TRBJ2-2	-	-	CASSPEGAENTGELFF	TGCGCCAGCAGCCCGGAAGGGGCAGAGAACACCGGGGAGCTGTTTTTT
18	TRBV5-1	TRBJ2-7	few	-	CASSYYRDGRIYSYEQYF	TGCGCCAGCAGCTACTATCGCGACGGACGGATTTACTCCTACGAGCAGTACTTC
10	TRBV29-1	TRBJ2-7	few	-	CSVVGLEQYF	TGCAGCGTTGTAGGTCTCGAGCAGTACTTC
13	TRBV28	TRBJ1-1	-	-	CASSFLRGTEAFF	TGTGCCAGCAGTTTTTTGCGTGGCACTGAAGCTTTCTTT
19	TRBV4-3	TRBJ2-3	few	TRBD2	CASSQPFFSGGASTDTQYF	TGCGCCAGCAGCCAACCATTCTTTAGCGGGGGGGCATCGACAGATACGCAGTATTTT
15	TRBV7-3	TRBJ2-3	-	TRBD1	CASSLGDREADTQYF	TGTGCCAGCAGCTTAGGGGACAGGGAGGCAGATACGCAGTATTTT
13	TRBV30	TRBJ1-5	-	TRBD1	CAWGRQGNQPQHF	TGTGCCTGGGGTAGACAGGGAAATCAGCCCCAGCATTTT
11	TRBV29-1	TRBJ1-2	many	-	CSVEDGGTYTF	TGCAGCGTTGAAGACGGGGGCACCTACACCTTC
15	TRBV19	TRBJ1-5	few	-	CASSISGISNQPQHF	TGTGCCAGTAGTATATCGGGGATTAGCAATCAGCCCCAGCATTTT
15	TRBV7-9	TRBJ2-5	many	-	CASTRTNWDQETQYF	TGTGCCAGCACCCGGACCAACTGGGACCAAGAGACCCAGTACTTC
16	TRBV10-3	TRBJ1-6	-	TRBD1	CAIRDIIQGGNSPLHF	TGTGCCATCAGGGATATCATACAGGGGGGAAATTCACCCCTCCACTTT
13	TRBV7-7	TRBJ2-5	few	-	CASSLGRAETQYF	TGTGCTAGCAGCTTAGGCAGGGCTGAGACCCAGTACTTC
14	TRBV20-1	TRBJ2-5	few	TRBD2	CSARGTSLQETQYF	TGCAGTGCTAGAGGGACTAGCTTACAAGAGACCCAGTACTTC
15	TRBV2	TRBJ1-1	few	-	CASSERGVDFTEAFF	TGTGCCAGCAGTGAAAGGGGGGTAGACTTCACTGAAGCTTTCTTT
14	TRBV19	TRBJ1-5	-	TRBD1	CASSLTGANQPQHF	TGTGCCAGTAGTCTCACAGGGGCGAATCAGCCCCAGCATTTT
13	TRBV6-5	TRBJ2-5	-	-	CASSYASQETQYF	TGTGCCAGCAGTTACGCCAGCCAAGAGACCCAGTACTTC
16	TRBV7-9	TRBJ1-2	few	-	CASSPPDRPANYGYTF	TGTGCCAGCAGCCCACCCGACAGGCCGGCTAACTATGGCTACACCTTC
20	TRBV11-2	TRBJ2-5	few	TRBD1	CASSDNPYGTGGDSGGTQYF	TGTGCCAGCAGTGATAACCCTTACGGGACAGGGGGCGATTCAGGAGGGACCCAGTACTTC
19	TRBV20-1	TRBJ2-5	many	-	CSAVGQSMGIKGPQETQYF	TGCAGTGCTGTAGGACAGTCGATGGGAATAAAGGGACCCCAAGAGACCCAGTACTTC
16	TRBV7-8	TRBJ1-2	few	-	CASSLHRGEGSKGYTF	TGTGCCAGCAGCCTCCACCGGGGGGAGGGCTCGAAGGGCTACACCTTC
14	TRBV5-1	TRBJ2-7	few	-	CASSLDQGSNEQYF	TGCGCCAGCAGCTTGGACCAGGGCTCAAACGAGCAGTACTTC
15	TRBV6-2/TRBV6-3	TRBJ2-1	-	TRBD2	CASSPLLAGGREQFF	TGTGCCAGCAGTCCTCTACTAGCGGGGGGAAGAGAGCAGTTCTTC
12	TRBV11-3	TRBJ2-3	-	-	CASSSPSEVVYF	TGTGCCAGCAGCTCCCCGTCGGAGGTGGTATATTTT